This T cell receptor (beta chain) appears in the sequencing data of a study of identical twins. There were only healthy Caucasians among the donors. TCRdb fed the 5' RACE reads into MiXCR, producing one record per CDR3 protein. This table holds about 1.7 million distinct CDR3 sequences, under 35% found once. Findings and caveats of the study: Compared with unrelated sharing, twin-shared out-of-frame alpha sequences had more low-probability sequences. Conclusions came from cross-sectional statistical analysis, not from following the same donors.

The germline V gene encodes CDR1 DFQATT and CDR2 SNEGSKA (reference sequence). Between the trimmed V and J ends, which lost 8 bases and 3 bases, there was a span of 20 bases. The length of the CDR3 is 15 residues. As regards this clonotype: Antigen: not known.

The specimen sequenced was cord blood. This rearrangement joins TRBV20-1 to TRBJ2-4, with D perhaps matching TRBD1 or TRBD2 (6 bases each). This clonotype was sampled from a newborn girl in good health. The CDR3 sequence: CSLDGGSRSKNIQYF. The CDR3 DNA follows: TGCAGTCTTGACGGGGGCTCCCGGAGCAAAAACATTCAGTACTTC.